The clone carrying this TCR beta chain has just a few counts. The target antigen is unknown. This record belongs to a study of cytomegalovirus exposure and HLA in healthy donors. Study-wide findings and caveats: Certain indistinguishable V segments, among them TRBV6-2 and TRBV6-3, were excluded. Later on, analysis showed that most CMV-associated TCR beta chains appeared to be HLA-restricted. When analyzed later, the rates of TCR association showed variation by HLA locus, with DRB1 the most and HLA-C the fewest. Reported performance of the classifier showed diagnosis of cytomegalovirus status with high specificity and sensitivity.

With 60 Vbeta and 13 Jbeta primers, the PCR was carried out. Clones were read by immunoSEQ multiplex PCR, and TCRdb kept only the in-frame ones, dropping some. This sample yields fewer than 150,000 clones, of which less than 85% are seen a single time; about 6.8% belongs to the top ten. The CDR3 length is 15 residues. CDR1 is SNHLY, CDR2 FYNNEI, per germline. Trimming removed 2 bases from V and 4 bases from J, with 12 bases in between. This sequence was found in a man aged 35-49 years in good health and CMV-seropositive. Material: PBMCs. The J gene is TRBJ1-5, the V gene TRBV2; weak D call: TRBD1 (5 bases). The CDR3 DNA sequence: TGTGCCAGCAGTGAAATGGGCAGGGTAAATCAGCCCCAGCATTTT. It encodes CASSEMGRVNQPQHF. Full variable domain (remainder filled in from reference TRBV2 and TRBJ1-5): EPEVTQTPSHQVTQMGQEVILRCVPISNHLYFYWYRQILGQKVEFLVSFYNNEISEKSEIFDDQFSVERPDGSNFTLKIRSTKLEDSAMYFCASSEMGRVNQPQHFGDGTRLSIL.